The 30 T cell receptor beta chains below were found in one sample sequenced in a study of OX40 agonist ivuxolimab in advanced cancers. Sequenced by immunoSEQ multiplex PCR; TCRdb stores in-frame clones only, minus some. The sample has 99,000 or so clones; 94% are singletons. The sequencing used CD4+ or CD8+ T cells sorted from blood, collected in a trial of the OX40 agonist ivuxolimab. These receptors were taken from an adult with an advanced solid tumor such as melanoma, head and neck, liver or kidney cancer.

The genes are TRBV7-9 and TRBJ1-2; perhaps TRBD1 as D (6 bases). Germline-derived CDR1 and CDR2 are SEHNR and FQNEAQ (reference sequence). The length of the CDR3 is 15 residues. V lost 2 bases and J 2 bases, leaving 12 bases between the germline ends. The CDR3 spells CASSLRDTLNYGYTF. The CDR3 region has the DNA TGTGCCAGCAGCTTAAGGGACACCTTGAACTATGGCTACACCTTC. Full variable domain (outside the CDR3, taken from reference TRBV7-9 and TRBJ1-2): DTGVSQNPRHKITKRGQNVTFRCDPISEHNRLYWYRQTLGQGPEFLTYFQNEAQLEKSRLLSDRFSAERPKGSFSTLEIQRTEQGDSAMYLCASSLRDTLNYGYTFGSGTRLTVV.

This sequence joins TRBV2 and TRBJ1-2; D call uncertain. The CDR3 length is 10 residues. Germline V gene lookup returns CDR1 SNHLY and CDR2 FYNNEI. The ends were cut back, 5 bases at V and 6 bases at J, with 4 bases in the middle. CDR3 residues: CASSWDGYTF. The CDR3 DNA reads as TGTGCCAGCAGTTGGGATGGCTACACCTTC. The entire variable domain, with the rest obtained from reference TRBV2 and TRBJ1-2, is as follows: EPEVTQTPSHQVTQMGQEVILRCVPISNHLYFYWYRQILGQKVEFLVSFYNNEISEKSEIFDDQFSVERPDGSNFTLKIRSTKLEDSAMYFCASSWDGYTFGSGTRLTVV.

The chain couples TRBV11-3 to TRBJ2-1; no reliable D call. The V end was cut by 5 bases, the J end by 8 bases, with 13 bases between. The CDR3 runs 13 residues. The germline gives CDR1 SGHNT, CDR2 YENEEA. CDR3 region: CASSKNQVDEQFF. The CDR3 region has the DNA TGTGCCAGCAGCAAAAATCAGGTGGATGAGCAGTTCTTC.

The chain has TRBV18 and TRBJ1-1, with 8 bases matching TRBD1. CDR1 and CDR2 (germline): KGHSH, LQKENI. The CDR3 spans 14 residues. J was trimmed by 5 bases and V by 3 bases; bases with no gene match: 5. The CDR3: CASSPQGARTEAFF. CDR3 DNA: TGTGCCAGCTCACCCCAGGGGGCGCGGACTGAAGCTTTCTTT. Combining the CDR3 with reference TRBV18 and TRBJ1-1 gives the whole variable domain NAGVMQNPRHLVRRRGQEARLRCSPMKGHSHVYWYRQLPEEGLKFMVYLQKENIIDESGMPKERFSAEFPKEGPSILRIQQVVRGDSAAYFCASSPQGARTEAFFGQGTRLTVV.

The chain recombines TRBV7-2 with TRBJ1-4, with D possibly TRBD1 on 5 matching bases. This CDR3 is built from 18 residues. Germline V gives CDR1 SGHTA, CDR2 FQGNSA. V was trimmed by 1 base and J by 4 bases, leaving 19 bases between them. CDR3 nucleotides: TGTGCCAGCAGCTTAGGACCACCCGGGGGAGTCGGTAATGAAAAACTGTTTTTT. Its translation: CASSLGPPGGVGNEKLFF.

The rearrangement links TRBV6-6 to TRBJ1-2, with 8 bases identical to TRBD1. Germline V gene data show CDR1 as MNHNY and CDR2 as SVGAGI (reference sequence). V gave up 10 bases and J gave up 7 bases; unmatched junction bases: 5. CDR3 length: 11 residues. CDR3 amino acids: CAIRQGPGYTF. The CDR3 bases are TGTGCCATTAGACAGGGGCCTGGCTACACCTTC.

The chain has TRBV19 and TRBJ1-3, with unresolved D. This CDR3 spans 17 amino acids. Looked up from germline, CDR1 is LNHDA and CDR2 is SQIVND (reference sequence). Trimming pared 4 bases from V and 0 bases from J, leaving 16 bases between. CDR3 nucleotides: TGTGCCAGTAGTACGCAACCGGCGATCTACTCTGGAAACACCATATATTTT. Amino acid sequence: CASSTQPAIYSGNTIYF.

The CDR3 protein is CASSVQTGGAFF. CDR3 in DNA: TGTGCCAGCAGTGTTCAGACAGGGGGAGCTTTCTTT. This chain uses TRBV6-1 with TRBJ1-1; TRBD1 matches 9 bases. With 4 bases clipped from V and 10 bases from J, the junction kept 4 bases outside the gene matches. The CDR3 spans 12 residues. From germline, CDR1 is MNHNS and CDR2 SASEGT.

This chain uses TRBV6-4 with TRBJ1-1; D uncertain. Germline V gives CDR1 MRHNA, CDR2 SNTAGT. The CDR3 has 13 residues. Trimming stripped 0 bases from V and 3 bases from J, with 5 bases between. CDR3 in DNA: TGTGCCAGCAGTGACTCTGCGGACACTGAAGCTTTCTTT. This translates into CASSDSADTEAFF.

The J gene is TRBJ2-5, the V gene TRBV2; 10 positions match TRBD2. This CDR3 has 16 amino acids. CDR1 is SNHLY, CDR2 FYNNEI, per germline. Unmatched junction bases numbered 16, after V lost 5 bases and J lost 10 bases. CDR3 loop: CASSQQREGWLMIQYF. The CDR3 bases are TGTGCCAGCAGTCAACAGCGGGAGGGCTGGTTAATGATCCAGTACTTC.

This clone was picked up one time. This rearrangement joins TRBV12-5 to TRBJ1-2, with unresolved D. V lost 5 bases to trimming and J lost 6 bases, with 16 bases between them. The CDR3 loop spans 14 amino acids. Per the germline V gene, CDR1 is LGHNT and CDR2 is FRNRAP. The CDR3 nucleotides are TGTGCTAGTGGTACCCCGAATCGCAGAGATGGCTACACCTTC. Translated: CASGTPNRRDGYTF.

This clone was recorded only once. This rearrangement joins TRBV2 to TRBJ2-7; TRBD2 matches at 9 bases. Germline V gene data show CDR1 as SNHLY and CDR2 as FYNNEI. The CDR3 extends over 16 amino acids. V lost 6 bases to trimming and J lost 3 bases; unmatched junction nucleotides: 12. CDR3 sequence reads: CASSPPLGLAGYEQYF. CDR3 DNA sequence: TGTGCCAGCAGCCCTCCTTTGGGACTAGCTGGCTACGAGCAGTACTTC.

The rearrangement joins TRBV7-2 to TRBJ2-1, with D hard to call. The V and J ends lost 2 bases and 7 bases respectively, with 6 bases between them. Per germline, CDR1 SGHTA and CDR2 FQGNSA. The CDR3 totals 12 residues. CDR3 sequence reads: CASSLTGNEQFF. DNA of the CDR3: TGTGCCAGCAGCTTAACCGGTAATGAGCAGTTCTTC.

V and J are TRBV4-3 and TRBJ2-3; perhaps TRBD2 as D (6 bases). Germline CDR1 LGHNA, CDR2 YSLEER. With 1 base removed from V and 1 base from J, the gap between germline ends came to 12 bases. The CDR3 is 16 residues long. CDR3 sequence (DNA): TGCGCCAGCAGCCAAGTGGGTAGGAGGGGCACAGATACGCAGTATTTT. This gives the protein CASSQVGRRGTDTQYF.

The chain recombines TRBV6-5 with TRBJ1-1; 9 nucleotides agree with TRBD1. V shed 6 bases and J 5 bases; nucleotides not matched to a gene: 7. Germline loops: CDR1 MNHEY, CDR2 SVGAGI. CDR3 length equals 14 residues. Here the CDR3 reads CASSSQGARTEAFF. The CDR3 coding sequence is TGTGCCAGCAGCTCACAGGGGGCGCGAACTGAAGCTTTCTTT.

The chain employs TRBV7-2 and TRBJ2-1; TRBD2 agrees at 10 bases. This CDR3 has 16 amino acids. V dropped 2 bases and J dropped 5; count of bases not matched to a gene: 6. CDR1 and CDR2 from the germline V gene are SGHTA and FQGNSA. The CDR3 DNA reads as TGTGCCAGCAGCTTACAGCCTAGCGGGGGTGACAATGAGCAGTTCTTC. Amino acids: CASSLQPSGGDNEQFF. Together with reference TRBV7-2 and TRBJ2-1, the CDR3 gives the full variable domain: GAGVSQSPSNKVTEKGKDVELRCDPISGHTALYWYRQSLGQGLEFLIYFQGNSAPDKSGLPSDRFSAERTGGSVSTLTIQRTQQEDSAVYLCASSLQPSGGDNEQFFGPGTRLTVL.

The chain is built from TRBV28 and TRBJ1-1; TRBD1 matches 7 bases. The CDR3 length is 15 residues. Losses at the gene ends were 4 bases for V and 4 bases for J; bases not matched to a gene: 9. Germline V gene lookup returns CDR1 MDHEN and CDR2 SYDVKM. The CDR3 DNA reads TGTGCCAGCAGTTCAGGGGGGCGTTTAGGCACTGAAGCTTTCTTT. Translating it yields CASSSGGRLGTEAFF.

The DNA of the CDR3 is TGTGCCAGCAGTTTGGTGTGGACTGAGCAGTACTTC. Translation: CASSLVWTEQYF. This chain joins TRBV28 and TRBJ2-7, with D maybe TRBD2 (5 bases). The CDR3 is made up of 12 amino acids. With 3 bases removed from V and 7 bases from J, the gap between germline ends came to 10 bases. Germline V gene lookup returns CDR1 MDHEN and CDR2 SYDVKM.

In this sample, this clone turned up once. J is TRBJ1-1 and V is TRBV11-2; weak D call: TRBD1 (5 bases). This CDR3 region has 12 residues. The V end lost 3 bases, the J end lost 7 bases, and 9 bases lay between the germline ends. CDR1 and CDR2 from the germline V gene are SGHAT and FQNNGV. This chain's CDR3 is CASSFSRGEAFF. In DNA form, the CDR3 reads TGTGCCAGCAGCTTTAGTAGGGGTGAAGCTTTCTTT.

The chain combines TRBV7-2 with TRBJ2-4, with a weak D call TRBD1 (5 bases). CDR1 is SGHTA, CDR2 FQGNSA, per germline. The CDR3 has 16 residues. Trimming stripped 4 bases from V and 0 bases from J, with 13 bases between. The CDR3 sequence: CASSYRQFLAKNIQYF. The CDR3 DNA follows: TGTGCCAGCAGCTACCGACAGTTTCTAGCCAAAAACATTCAGTACTTC. Based on the CDR3 plus reference TRBV7-2 and TRBJ2-4, the full variable domain is GAGVSQSPSNKVTEKGKDVELRCDPISGHTALYWYRQSLGQGLEFLIYFQGNSAPDKSGLPSDRFSAERTGGSVSTLTIQRTQQEDSAVYLCASSYRQFLAKNIQYFGAGTRLSVL.

The chain carries TRBV18 and TRBJ1-3, with D perhaps matching TRBD1 (5 bases). The V and J ends lost 3 bases and 0 bases respectively, with 9 bases between them. Per the germline V gene, CDR1 is KGHSH and CDR2 is LQKENI. This CDR3 contains 15 residues. The CDR3 DNA sequence: TGTGCCAGCTCACCTGTGACAGACTCTGGAAACACCATATATTTT. It specifies CASSPVTDSGNTIYF.

This chain joins TRBV18 and TRBJ2-7; 7 nucleotides match TRBD2. With V trimmed by 6 bases and J by 1 base, 6 bases remained unmatched. Germline CDR1 is KGHSH and CDR2 is LQKENI. This CDR3 comprises 14 residues. The CDR3 DNA sequence: TGTGCCAGCTCGCGGGAGTGGGTATCCTACGAGCAGTACTTC. This encodes CASSREWVSYEQYF.

The rearrangement joins TRBV29-1 to TRBJ2-5; 7 bases are shared with TRBD1. The junction had 5 bases not matched to a gene; V was cut back by 5 bases and J by 2 bases. In germline, CDR1 is SQVTM, CDR2 ANQGSEA. This CDR3 region has 13 residues. CDR3 in amino acids: CSVIGTVQETQYF. In nucleotides, the CDR3 is TGCAGCGTTATAGGGACAGTTCAAGAGACCCAGTACTTC.

This chain connects TRBV5-8 to TRBJ1-2; no definite D call. CDR1 SGHTS and CDR2 YDEGEE come from the germline V gene. V dropped 0 bases and J dropped 2 bases, with 2 bases sitting between them. The CDR3 spans 12 residues. The CDR3 sequence: CASSLENYGYTF. DNA for the CDR3: TGTGCCAGCAGCTTGGAAAACTATGGCTACACCTTC.

The J gene is TRBJ2-2, the V gene TRBV18; TRBD2 agrees at 11 bases. V gave up 4 bases and J gave up 0 bases; unmatched junction bases: 1. In germline, CDR1 is KGHSH, CDR2 LQKENI. This CDR3 region has 16 residues. Here the CDR3 DNA reads TGTGCCAGCTCACAGACTAGCGGGACGAACACCGGGGAGCTGTTTTTT. Translation gives CASSQTSGTNTGELFF. Based on the CDR3 plus reference TRBV18 and TRBJ2-2, the full variable domain is NAGVMQNPRHLVRRRGQEARLRCSPMKGHSHVYWYRQLPEEGLKFMVYLQKENIIDESGMPKERFSAEFPKEGPSILRIQQVVRGDSAAYFCASSQTSGTNTGELFFGEGSRLTVL.

This chain joins TRBV7-9 and TRBJ1-3, with a weak D call TRBD1 (6 bases). This CDR3 region has 15 residues. V shed 5 bases and J shed 4 bases, with 15 bases lying between them. The germline gives CDR1 SEHNR, CDR2 FQNEAQ (reference sequence). The CDR3 DNA is TGTGCCAGCAGCCCTGGGGGGGGGCTCGGAAACACCATATATTTT. The encoded protein is CASSPGGGLGNTIYF.

This clone occurred a few times. The V and J genes are TRBV12-5 and TRBJ1-4, with no clear D. The V gene lost 0 bases and the J gene lost 8 bases, with 7 bases spanning the gap. The CDR3 sequence is 13 residues long. Germline CDR1 is LGHNT and CDR2 is FRNRAP. DNA of the CDR3: TGTGCTAGTGGTTTGGTACGGAGCGAAAAACTGTTTTTT. Amino acid sequence: CASGLVRSEKLFF.

For the CDR3, the DNA is TGTGCCAGCAGTTCACCGACTAGCATACGGGTCAATGAGCAGTTCTTC. It specifies CASSSPTSIRVNEQFF. This chain links TRBV28 with TRBJ2-1; 7 bases match TRBD2. With 4 bases clipped from V and 6 bases from J, the junction kept 12 bases outside the gene matches. The CDR3 is 16 amino acids. Germline CDR1 MDHEN, CDR2 SYDVKM.

The chain carries TRBV12-5 and TRBJ2-7; 13 nucleotides match TRBD2. V was clipped by 6 bases and J by 3 bases; unmatched bases: 8. The CDR3 runs to 16 residues. The V gene's germline CDR1 is LGHNT and CDR2 FRNRAP. The CDR3 sequence: CASGPPRLAGGYEQYF. DNA of the CDR3: TGTGCTAGTGGCCCTCCCCGACTAGCGGGAGGCTACGAGCAGTACTTC.

CDR3 sequence reads: CASRGQGGTEAFF. CDR3 bases: TGTGCCAGCCGTGGACAGGGAGGGACTGAAGCTTTCTTT. This sequence joins TRBV27 and TRBJ1-1; TRBD1 matches at 8 bases. The length of the CDR3 is 13 residues. J gave up 5 bases and V 8 bases, and 7 bases lay outside the gene matches. CDR1 is MNHEY, CDR2 SMNVEV, per germline (reference sequence).